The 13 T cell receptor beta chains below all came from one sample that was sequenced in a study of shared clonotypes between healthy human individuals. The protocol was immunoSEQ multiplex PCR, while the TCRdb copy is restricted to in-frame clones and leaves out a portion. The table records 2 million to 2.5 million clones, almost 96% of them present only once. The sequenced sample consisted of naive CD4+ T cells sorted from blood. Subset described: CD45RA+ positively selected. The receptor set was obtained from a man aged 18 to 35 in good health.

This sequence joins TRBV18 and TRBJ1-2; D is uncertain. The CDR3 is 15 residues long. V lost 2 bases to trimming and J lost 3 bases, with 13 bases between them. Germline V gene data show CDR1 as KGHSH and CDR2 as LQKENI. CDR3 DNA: TGTGCCAGCTCACCAAAGGCAGCACAAGACTATGGCTACACCTTC. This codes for CASSPKAAQDYGYTF.

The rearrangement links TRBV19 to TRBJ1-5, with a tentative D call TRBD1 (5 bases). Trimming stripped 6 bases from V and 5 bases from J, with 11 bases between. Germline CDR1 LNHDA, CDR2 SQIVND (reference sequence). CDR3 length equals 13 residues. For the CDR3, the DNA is TGTGCCAGTAGACGCATAGGGGATCAGCCCCAGCATTTT. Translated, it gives CASRRIGDQPQHF.

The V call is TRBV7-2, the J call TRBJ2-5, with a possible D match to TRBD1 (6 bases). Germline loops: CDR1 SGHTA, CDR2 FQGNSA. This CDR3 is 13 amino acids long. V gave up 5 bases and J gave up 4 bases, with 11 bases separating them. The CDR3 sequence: CASSPGARETQYF. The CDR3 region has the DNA TGTGCCAGCAGCCCAGGGGCCCGAGAGACCCAGTACTTC. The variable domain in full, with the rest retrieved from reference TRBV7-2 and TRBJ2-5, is GAGVSQSPSNKVTEKGKDVELRCDPISGHTALYWYRQSLGQGLEFLIYFQGNSAPDKSGLPSDRFSAERTGGSVSTLTIQRTQQEDSAVYLCASSPGARETQYFGPGTRLLVL.

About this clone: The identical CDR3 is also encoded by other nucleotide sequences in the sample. The CDR3 DNA reads as TGTGCCAGCAGCTTAGGGGAAGAAGAGACCCAGTACTTC. As protein: CASSLGEEETQYF. The chain carries TRBV11-1 and TRBJ2-5; unclear D gene. The CDR3 is made up of 13 amino acids. Per the germline V gene, CDR1 is SGHAT and CDR2 is FQDESV (reference sequence). V was cut by 1 base and J by 3 bases, with 6 bases left in between.

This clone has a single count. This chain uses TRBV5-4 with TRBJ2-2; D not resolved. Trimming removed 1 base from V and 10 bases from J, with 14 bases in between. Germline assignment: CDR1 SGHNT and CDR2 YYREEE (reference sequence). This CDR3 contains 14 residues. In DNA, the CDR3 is TGTGCCAGCAGCTTGCTTACACAGAATGAGGAGCTGTTTTTT. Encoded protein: CASSLLTQNEELFF. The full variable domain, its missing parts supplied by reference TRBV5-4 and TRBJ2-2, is ETGVTQSPTHLIKTRGQQVTLRCSSQSGHNTVSWYQQALGQGPQFIFQYYREEENGRGNFPPRFSGLQFPNYSSELNVNALELDDSALYLCASSLLTQNEELFFGEGSRLTVL.

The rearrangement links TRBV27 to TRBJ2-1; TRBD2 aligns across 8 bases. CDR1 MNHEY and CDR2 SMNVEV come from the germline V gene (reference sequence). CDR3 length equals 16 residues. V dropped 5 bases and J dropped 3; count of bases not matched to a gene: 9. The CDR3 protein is CASSPRIAGIYNEQFF. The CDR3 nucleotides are TGTGCCAGCAGTCCCCGAATAGCGGGGATCTACAATGAGCAGTTCTTC.

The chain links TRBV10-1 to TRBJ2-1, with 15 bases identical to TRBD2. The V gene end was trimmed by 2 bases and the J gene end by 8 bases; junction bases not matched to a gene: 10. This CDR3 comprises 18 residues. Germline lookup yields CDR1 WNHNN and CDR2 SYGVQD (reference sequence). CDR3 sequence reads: CASSETYPGTSGRHEQFF. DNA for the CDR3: TGCGCCAGCAGTGAGACCTATCCTGGGACTAGCGGGAGGCATGAGCAGTTCTTC.

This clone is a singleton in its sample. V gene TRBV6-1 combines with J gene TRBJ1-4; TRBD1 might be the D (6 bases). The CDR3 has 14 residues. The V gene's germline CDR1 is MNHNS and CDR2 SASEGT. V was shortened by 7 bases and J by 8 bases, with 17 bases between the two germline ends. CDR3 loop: CASMGAGLREKLFF. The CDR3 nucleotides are TGTGCCAGCATGGGGGCAGGGCTGAGAGAAAAACTGTTTTTT.

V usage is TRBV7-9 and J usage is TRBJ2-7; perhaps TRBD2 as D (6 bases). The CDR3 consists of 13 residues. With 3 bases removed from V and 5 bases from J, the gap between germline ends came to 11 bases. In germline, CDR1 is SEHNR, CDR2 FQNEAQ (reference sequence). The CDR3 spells CASSLEGSHEQYF. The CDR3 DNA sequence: TGTGCCAGCAGCTTGGAGGGTAGCCACGAGCAGTACTTC.

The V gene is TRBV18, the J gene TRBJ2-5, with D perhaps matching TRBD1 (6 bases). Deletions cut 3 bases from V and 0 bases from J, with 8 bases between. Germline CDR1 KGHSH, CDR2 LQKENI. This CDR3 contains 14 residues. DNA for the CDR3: TGTGCCAGCTCACCGGGACAAGACCAAGAGACCCAGTACTTC. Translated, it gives CASSPGQDQETQYF. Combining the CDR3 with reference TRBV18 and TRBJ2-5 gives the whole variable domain NAGVMQNPRHLVRRRGQEARLRCSPMKGHSHVYWYRQLPEEGLKFMVYLQKENIIDESGMPKERFSAEFPKEGPSILRIQQVVRGDSAAYFCASSPGQDQETQYFGPGTRLLVL.

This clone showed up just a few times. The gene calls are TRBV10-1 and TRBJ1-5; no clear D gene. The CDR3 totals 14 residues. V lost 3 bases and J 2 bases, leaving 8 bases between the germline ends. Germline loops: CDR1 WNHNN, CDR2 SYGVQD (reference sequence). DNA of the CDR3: TGCGCCAGCAGTGAAGGAAGGGGCAATCAGCCCCAGCATTTT. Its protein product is CASSEGRGNQPQHF.

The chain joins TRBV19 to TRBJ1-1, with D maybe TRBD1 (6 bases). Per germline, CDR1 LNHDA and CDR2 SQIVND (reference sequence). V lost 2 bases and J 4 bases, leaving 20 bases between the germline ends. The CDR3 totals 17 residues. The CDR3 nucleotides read TGTGCCAGTAGTATACTAGGGGGACCTAGTGTCGGCACTGAAGCTTTCTTT. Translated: CASSILGGPSVGTEAFF.

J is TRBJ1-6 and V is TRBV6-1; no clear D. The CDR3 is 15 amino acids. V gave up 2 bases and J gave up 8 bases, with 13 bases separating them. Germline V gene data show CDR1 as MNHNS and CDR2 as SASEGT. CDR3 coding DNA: TGTGCCAGCAGTGAATATCCTTTGCTAGATTCACCCCTCCACTTT. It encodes CASSEYPLLDSPLHF.